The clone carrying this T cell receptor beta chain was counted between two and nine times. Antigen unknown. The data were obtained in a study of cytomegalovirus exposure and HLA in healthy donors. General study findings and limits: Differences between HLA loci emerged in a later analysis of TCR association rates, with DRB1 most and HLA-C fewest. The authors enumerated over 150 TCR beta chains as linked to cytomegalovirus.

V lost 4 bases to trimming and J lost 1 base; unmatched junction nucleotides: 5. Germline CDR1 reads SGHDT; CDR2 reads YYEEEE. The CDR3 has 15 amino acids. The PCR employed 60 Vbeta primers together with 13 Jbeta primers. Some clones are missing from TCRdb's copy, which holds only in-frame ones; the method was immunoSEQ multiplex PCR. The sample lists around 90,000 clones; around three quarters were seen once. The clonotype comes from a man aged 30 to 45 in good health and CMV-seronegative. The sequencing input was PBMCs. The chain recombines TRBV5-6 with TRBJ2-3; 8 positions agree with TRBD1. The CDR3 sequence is CASSPGQGRTDTQYF. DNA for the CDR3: TGTGCCAGCAGCCCCGGACAGGGACGCACAGATACGCAGTATTTT.